Each of the 29 T cell receptor beta chains below was sequenced from the same sample in a study of OX40 agonist ivuxolimab in advanced cancers. Generated by immunoSEQ multiplex PCR, the TCRdb table keeps only in-frame clones and is missing some. The sample includes 45,000 to 60,000 clones, more than 70% seen only once; the top ten take roughly 5.7%. Sequenced here: CD4+ or CD8+ T cells sorted from blood, sampled in a trial of the OX40 agonist ivuxolimab. The source of these receptors is an adult with an advanced solid tumor such as melanoma, head and neck, liver or kidney cancer.

The chain carries TRBV9 and TRBJ2-2, with D perhaps matching TRBD2 (6 bases). The CDR3 contains 16 residues. Germline assignment: CDR1 SGDLS and CDR2 YYNGEE. V was clipped by 0 bases and J by 3 bases, with 12 bases between them. CDR3 sequence: CASSVDGTSHTGELFF. The CDR3, as DNA: TGTGCCAGCAGCGTAGACGGGACTTCCCACACCGGGGAGCTGTTTTTT.

This clone was picked up a small number of times. The rearrangement joins TRBV6-5 to TRBJ2-3; D is ambiguous. The germline gives CDR1 MNHEY, CDR2 SVGAGI. This CDR3 region has 12 residues. V was shortened by 6 bases and J by 6 bases, with 10 bases between the two germline ends. For the CDR3, the DNA is TGTGCCAGCAGGACAATGAGTGATACGCAGTATTTT. Residues: CASRTMSDTQYF.

This chain joins TRBV5-1 and TRBJ2-2, with no clear D. Trimming shortened V by 4 bases and J by 1 base, and 8 bases separated the two germline ends. CDR1 and CDR2 (germline): SGHRS, YFSETQ. The CDR3 has 14 amino acids. Written as DNA, the CDR3 is TGCGCCAGCAGCCCGGGCCAGAACACCGGGGAGCTGTTTTTT. As protein: CASSPGQNTGELFF.

This rearrangement joins TRBV14 to TRBJ1-4; tentatively, D is TRBD1 (5 bases). This CDR3 is 16 amino acids long. Germline V gene lookup returns CDR1 SGHDN and CDR2 FVKESK. The V end was cut by 3 bases, the J end by 2 bases, with 13 bases between. The CDR3 coding sequence is TGTGCCAGCAGCCACCTTGGGCCAGGGACTAATGAAAAACTGTTTTTT. This gives the protein CASSHLGPGTNEKLFF.

The chain links TRBV27 to TRBJ2-6, with no clear D. The CDR3 has 16 amino acids. CDR1 is MNHEY, CDR2 SMNVEV, per germline (reference sequence). The V end lost 8 bases, the J end lost 0 bases, and 14 bases lay between the germline ends. The CDR3 reads CASAMAVISGANVLTF. Here the CDR3 DNA reads TGTGCCAGCGCCATGGCGGTCATCTCTGGGGCCAACGTCCTGACTTTC.

This chain links TRBV9 with TRBJ2-3, with TRBD2 matching 7 bases. Losses at the gene ends were 4 bases for V and 5 bases for J; bases not matched to a gene: 7. Germline V gives CDR1 SGDLS, CDR2 YYNGEE. CDR3 size: 14 residues. In DNA, the CDR3 is TGTGCCAGCAGCCCGAGCGGGAAAGGAGATACGCAGTATTTT. The encoded protein is CASSPSGKGDTQYF.

This chain connects TRBV11-2 to TRBJ1-3; D gene uncertain. This CDR3 has 17 residues. V gave up 2 bases and J gave up 4 bases, with 18 bases separating them. In germline, CDR1 is SGHAT, CDR2 FQNNGV. The CDR3 DNA reads as TGTGCCAGCAGCTTAATGTCCGGAGGCAGATTGGGAAACACCATATATTTT. It yields the protein CASSLMSGGRLGNTIYF. Drawing the rest from reference TRBV11-2 and TRBJ1-3, the complete variable domain is EAGVAQSPRYKIIEKRQSVAFWCNPISGHATLYWYQQILGQGPKLLIQFQNNGVVDDSQLPKDRFSAERLKGVDSTLKIQPAKLEDSAVYLCASSLMSGGRLGNTIYFGEGSWLTVV.

This clone was observed a single time. The chain couples TRBV6-6 to TRBJ2-7; D might be TRBD1 (6 bases). Germline V gene lookup returns CDR1 MNHNY and CDR2 SVGAGI (reference sequence). This CDR3 spans 15 amino acids. V dropped 6 bases and J dropped 7 bases, with 22 bases sitting between them. CDR3 sequence (DNA): TGTGCCAGCAGAGGCCGACAGGCCTTCCTCAGGGAGCAGTACTTC. Translating gives CASRGRQAFLREQYF.

This clone was detected once. This rearrangement joins TRBV6-6 to TRBJ2-1; weak D call: TRBD1 (5 bases). Germline CDR1 and CDR2: MNHNY and SVGAGI (reference sequence). The CDR3 totals 15 residues. Deletions cut 2 bases from V and 3 bases from J, with 11 bases between. DNA for the CDR3: TGTGCCAGCAGTTACGGGCAGGGCATCTACAATGAGCAGTTCTTC. Encoded protein: CASSYGQGIYNEQFF.

This clone appeared once. The chain couples TRBV19 to TRBJ2-3, with 8 bases lining up with TRBD2. V trimming: 7 bases; J trimming: 2 bases; junction bases outside the gene matches: 14. Germline CDR1 reads LNHDA; CDR2 reads SQIVND (reference sequence). CDR3 length: 17 amino acids. CDR3 sequence: CASMGSGLGGPTDTQYF. The CDR3 region has the DNA TGTGCCAGTATGGGGTCGGGACTAGGGGGACCCACAGATACGCAGTATTTT.

V and J are TRBV7-6 and TRBJ1-4; 7 positions agree with TRBD1. The germline CDR1 and CDR2 sequences are SGHVS and FNYEAQ. V lost 3 bases to trimming and J lost 8 bases; unmatched junction nucleotides: 9. The CDR3 length is 15 residues. Written as DNA, the CDR3 is TGTGCCAGCAGCTTTCAAGAGACAGGGAGGGAAAAACTGTTTTTT. This codes for CASSFQETGREKLFF.

The V gene is TRBV7-2, the J gene TRBJ2-7; 8 bases are a match to TRBD2. V dropped 5 bases and J dropped 4; count of bases not matched to a gene: 10. The length of the CDR3 is 15 residues. From germline, CDR1 is SGHTA and CDR2 FQGNSA. CDR3 bases: TGTGCCAGCAGCATTAGCGGGGTCGGCGGTTACGAGCAGTACTTC. This gives the protein CASSISGVGGYEQYF.

This sequence joins TRBV7-6 and TRBJ2-3; D ambiguous. V lost 0 bases, J lost 1 base, and 5 bases lay in between. The CDR3 has 14 amino acids. Germline assignment: CDR1 SGHVS and CDR2 FNYEAQ. The CDR3 protein is CASSLASRTDTQYF. In DNA, the CDR3 is TGTGCCAGCAGCTTAGCGAGCCGCACAGATACGCAGTATTTT.

This clone was seen a handful of times. The chain is built from TRBV16 and TRBJ1-2; tentative D call: TRBD1 (5 bases). V was shortened by 5 bases and J by 3 bases, with 7 bases between the two germline ends. There are 12 residues in the CDR3. CDR1 and CDR2 (germline): KGHSY, FQNENV. CDR3 nucleotides: TGTGCCAGCAGCGTAGGGGACTATGGCTACACCTTC. The encoded protein is CASSVGDYGYTF.

The chain couples TRBV6-6 to TRBJ2-1; a possible D gene is TRBD1 (5 bases). The CDR3 loop spans 15 amino acids. V lost 0 bases and J 8 bases, leaving 14 bases between the germline ends. The V gene's germline CDR1 is MNHNY and CDR2 SVGAGI (reference sequence). The CDR3 loop reads CASSYSAGFMDEQFF. The CDR3 DNA follows: TGTGCCAGCAGTTACTCGGCAGGGTTTATGGATGAGCAGTTCTTC.

This rearrangement joins TRBV5-4 to TRBJ2-2; TRBD1 aligns across 10 bases. Germline CDR1 reads SGHNT; CDR2 reads YYREEE (reference sequence). CDR3 length: 15 residues. V lost 0 bases, J lost 7 bases, and 3 bases stayed unmatched. This chain's CDR3 is CASSLGTGGNGELFF. Here the CDR3 DNA reads TGTGCCAGCAGCTTGGGGACAGGGGGTAACGGGGAGCTGTTTTTT.

The J gene is TRBJ1-1, the V gene TRBV2; TRBD1 agrees at 9 bases. CDR3 length: 12 residues. J lost 4 bases, V lost 10 bases, and 4 bases had no gene match. Germline V gene sequence: CDR1 SNHLY, CDR2 FYNNEI. CDR3 loop: CANRQGVTEAFF. In DNA form, the CDR3 reads TGTGCCAATAGACAGGGGGTCACTGAAGCTTTCTTT. Based on the CDR3 plus reference TRBV2 and TRBJ1-1, the full variable domain is EPEVTQTPSHQVTQMGQEVILRCVPISNHLYFYWYRQILGQKVEFLVSFYNNEISEKSEIFDDQFSVERPDGSNFTLKIRSTKLEDSAMYFCANRQGVTEAFFGQGTRLTVV.

The rearrangement uses TRBV2 and TRBJ2-1, with D perhaps given as TRBD1 or TRBD2 (6 bases each). Trimming removed 8 bases at V and 0 bases at J, with 17 bases between. This CDR3 has 16 residues. Germline V CDR1 and CDR2: SNHLY, FYNNEI. The CDR3 DNA sequence: TGTGCCAGCGTCTTTGAGGGGGGCAGCTCCTACAATGAGCAGTTCTTC. Translation: CASVFEGGSSYNEQFF.

The J gene is TRBJ2-7, the V gene TRBV7-2; 7 bases map to TRBD1. The CDR3 length is 15 residues. After removal of 1 base from V and 3 bases from J, the junction contained 6 bases not matched to a gene. The germline V gene encodes CDR1 SGHTA and CDR2 FQGNSA. Here the CDR3 DNA reads TGTGCCAGCAGCTTAGGGACAGGCACGATCTACGAGCAGTACTTC. Translated: CASSLGTGTIYEQYF.

This clone showed up just once. This rearrangement joins TRBV29-1 to TRBJ2-5, with D perhaps matching TRBD1 (6 bases). The CDR3 is 12 residues long. Trimming shortened V by 5 bases and J by 4 bases, and 11 bases separated the two germline ends. From germline, CDR1 is SQVTM and CDR2 ANQGSEA. The CDR3 region has the DNA TGCAGCGTTCGGCAGGGGACAGAGACCCAGTACTTC. Translation gives CSVRQGTETQYF.

This sequence joins TRBV5-4 and TRBJ1-4; TRBD1 aligns across 7 bases. CDR1 is SGHNT, CDR2 YYREEE, per germline (reference sequence). The CDR3 is made up of 16 amino acids. Trimming removed 3 bases from V and 5 bases from J; junction bases left unmatched: 10. CDR3 sequence (DNA): TGTGCCAGCAGCTCTTTCTCCGGGACAGAGAATGAAAAACTGTTTTTT. Encoded protein: CASSSFSGTENEKLFF.

A remark on this clone: This CDR3 is also generated by other DNA sequences in the sample. The J gene is TRBJ2-2, the V gene TRBV5-1, with a possible D match to TRBD1 (5 bases). Deletions cut 1 base from V and 2 bases from J, with 9 bases between. The CDR3 runs 15 residues. Germline V lookup: CDR1 SGHRS, CDR2 YFSETQ. The CDR3 reads CASSLWTTNTGELFF. CDR3 nucleotides: TGCGCCAGCAGCTTGTGGACAACCAACACCGGGGAGCTGTTTTTT. Combining the CDR3 with reference TRBV5-1 and TRBJ2-2 gives the whole variable domain KAGVTQTPRYLIKTRGQQVTLSCSPISGHRSVSWYQQTPGQGLQFLFEYFSETQRNKGNFPGRFSGRQFSNSRSEMNVSTLELGDSALYLCASSLWTTNTGELFFGEGSRLTVL.

The chain is built from TRBV5-4 and TRBJ2-1; 11 nucleotides align to TRBD2. The V gene end was trimmed by 1 base and the J gene end by 7 bases; junction bases not matched to a gene: 4. Germline V gene data show CDR1 as SGHNT and CDR2 as YYREEE (reference sequence). The CDR3 length is 15 residues. The CDR3 reads CASSLLGLAVNEQFF. For the CDR3, the DNA is TGTGCCAGCAGCTTGTTGGGACTAGCGGTAAATGAGCAGTTCTTC.

This clone was detected only a few times. V is TRBV29-1 and J is TRBJ2-7; 12 bases match TRBD2. Unmatched junction bases numbered 6, after V lost 6 bases and J lost 3 bases. CDR1 and CDR2 from the germline V gene are SQVTM and ANQGSEA. CDR3 length: 14 residues. The CDR3 here is CSVHGLAGSYEQYF. CDR3 DNA sequence: TGCAGCGTCCATGGACTAGCGGGGAGCTACGAGCAGTACTTC.

The chain employs TRBV29-1 and TRBJ2-1; unclear D gene. The germline V gene encodes CDR1 SQVTM and CDR2 ANQGSEA. CDR3 size: 10 residues. The V and J ends lost 5 bases and 4 bases respectively, with 3 bases between them. CDR3 protein: CSVLYNEQFF. The CDR3 DNA sequence: TGCAGCGTTTTATACAATGAGCAGTTCTTC.

The chain employs TRBV7-8 and TRBJ2-1; D not resolved. Germline CDR1 is SGHVS and CDR2 is FQNEAQ. V was clipped by 5 bases and J by 3 bases, with 23 bases between them. CDR3 length: 18 residues. CDR3 residues: CASSPRPVGLSYYNEQFF. The CDR3 region has the DNA TGTGCCAGCAGCCCCCGCCCGGTGGGCCTAAGCTACTACAATGAGCAGTTCTTC.

DNA of the CDR3: TGCAGCGTTGAAGTCTCTGAGCAGTTCTTC. Its translation is CSVEVSEQFF. J is TRBJ2-1 and V is TRBV29-1; D remains unclear. The CDR3 consists of 10 residues. Germline V gene lookup returns CDR1 SQVTM and CDR2 ANQGSEA. V lost 1 base to trimming and J lost 9 bases, with 4 bases between them.

Notes on this clone: One end of the junction does not line up with germline, which may come from a read error. This sequence joins TRBV27 and TRBJ1-1, with a possible D match to TRBD1 (5 bases). The CDR3 loop spans 12 amino acids. CDR1 and CDR2 from the germline V gene are MNHEY and SMNVEV (reference sequence). The CDR3 DNA reads as TGTGCCAGCAAACTAGATAACGGGGGAGAAGTATTT. Residues: CASKLDNGGEVF.

This clone has a single count. V gene TRBV5-5 combines with J gene TRBJ2-1; D unresolved. The CDR3 has 15 residues. The germline CDR1 and CDR2 sequences are SGHKS and YYEKEE (reference sequence). V was trimmed by 2 bases and J by 0 bases, leaving 9 bases between them. CDR3 sequence (DNA): TGTGCCAGCAGCTTTACGTGGGTCTCCTACAATGAGCAGTTCTTC. Its translation: CASSFTWVSYNEQFF. The full variable domain, rest sourced from reference TRBV5-5 and TRBJ2-1, is DAGVTQSPTHLIKTRGQQVTLRCSPISGHKSVSWYQQVLGQGPQFIFQYYEKEERGRGNFPDRFSARQFPNYSSELNVNALLLGDSALYLCASSFTWVSYNEQFFGPGTRLTVL.